This is a list of T cell receptor beta chains from one sample in a study of technical replicates of blood from a few donors. Some clones are missing from TCRdb's copy, which holds only in-frame ones; the method was immunoSEQ multiplex PCR. This table holds fewer than 110,000 clones, just over 95% found once. Sequencing input: T cells isolated from PBMCs. These receptors were collected from a human donor in good health. The CDR3 runs from the conserved cysteine through the conserved F or W. The D gene is left open where the match is weak. Only part of the rows carry a size: once, few, many, or a class if the clone is expanded.

v_call,j_call,clone_size,d_call,cdr3_aa,cdr3_nt
TRBV19,TRBJ1-5,once,TRBD1,CASSTVFLGDSRYSNQPQHF,TGTGCCAGTAGTACGGTGTTCTTGGGGGACAGCCGCTATAGCAATCAGCCCCAGCATTTT
TRBV4-1,TRBJ2-7,.,TRBD2,CASSQEGTSGRFRPTSYEQYF,TGCGCCAGCAGCCAAGAGGGGACTAGCGGGCGGTTTCGCCCCACCTCCTACGAGCAGTACTTC
TRBV27,TRBJ1-6,.,TRBD1,CASSLSGTGASPLHF,TGTGCCAGCAGTTTATCCGGGACAGGGGCCTCACCCCTCCACTTT
TRBV9,TRBJ2-5,.,.,CASTNKGQIQETQYF,TGTGCCAGCACCAACAAAGGACAGATCCAAGAGACCCAGTACTTC
TRBV9,TRBJ2-1,.,TRBD2,CASSDSGGTYNEQFF,TGTGCCAGCAGCGATAGCGGGGGAACCTACAATGAGCAGTTCTTC
TRBV7-8,TRBJ1-1,.,.,CASSLNSGNTEAFF,TGTGCCAGCAGCTTAAATTCAGGGAACACTGAAGCTTTCTTT
TRBV19,TRBJ2-1,.,TRBD2,CASSPGLPDNEQFF,TGTGCCAGTAGTCCGGGACTACCAGACAATGAGCAGTTCTTC
TRBV28,TRBJ1-2,.,TRBD1,CASRPQGAYGYTF,TGTGCCAGCAGGCCACAGGGGGCCTATGGCTACACCTTC
TRBV30,TRBJ2-2,.,TRBD2,CAWSGSGGFTGELFF,TGTGCCTGGAGTGGAAGCGGGGGTTTCACCGGGGAGCTGTTTTTT
TRBV27,TRBJ1-1,.,.,CASSLSPINRDSRDQAFF,TGTGCCAGCAGTTTATCTCCGATTAATCGGGACTCCCGGGACCAAGCTTTCTTT
TRBV10-2,TRBJ1-2,.,TRBD1,CASTDRGHRGYGYTF,TGCGCCAGCACCGACAGGGGGCATAGGGGTTATGGCTACACCTTC
TRBV28,TRBJ2-2,.,.,CASSPPTTGELFF,TGTGCCAGCAGTCCCCCGACAACCGGGGAGCTGTTTTTT
TRBV6-4,TRBJ1-1,.,.,CASSDSPNTEAFF,TGTGCCAGCAGTGACTCCCCAAACACTGAAGCTTTCTTT
TRBV7-6,TRBJ2-7,.,TRBD2,CASSYGTSGRRGYEQYF,TGTGCCAGCAGCTACGGGACTAGCGGGCGGCGCGGCTACGAGCAGTACTTC
TRBV18,TRBJ2-7,.,TRBD2,CASSQGPTTSGSIYEQYF,TGTGCCAGCTCACAGGGTCCAACAACTAGCGGGAGTATCTACGAGCAGTACTTC
TRBV10-2,TRBJ2-7,.,.,CASNTGYGGEQYF,TGCGCCAGCAATACAGGGTACGGTGGCGAGCAGTACTTC
TRBV27,TRBJ2-3,once,.,CASCAPERGTDTQYF,TGTGCCAGCTGTGCTCCGGAGCGTGGCACAGATACGCAGTATTTT
TRBV19,TRBJ2-3,.,.,CASRRETTDTQYF,TGTGCCAGTAGACGAGAAACTACAGATACGCAGTATTTT
TRBV30,TRBJ2-6,.,.,CAWSRMGGEAGANVLTF,TGTGCCTGGAGTCGGATGGGCGGGGAGGCTGGGGCCAACGTCCTGACTTTC
TRBV2,TRBJ1-5,.,.,CASSAVNSNQPQHF,TGTGCCAGCAGTGCAGTGAATAGCAATCAGCCCCAGCATTTT
TRBV4-1,TRBJ2-1,.,.,CASSQAGVHNEQFF,TGCGCCAGCAGCCAGGCCGGGGTACACAATGAGCAGTTCTTC
TRBV2,TRBJ1-4,.,.,CASSSLSLVLEKLFF,TGTGCCAGCAGCTCGTTAAGTCTAGTTCTCGAAAAACTGTTTTTT
TRBV10-1,TRBJ1-1,once,TRBD1,CASSDVRDRGFMNTEAFF,TGCGCCAGCAGTGATGTGAGAGACAGGGGATTCATGAACACTGAAGCTTTCTTT